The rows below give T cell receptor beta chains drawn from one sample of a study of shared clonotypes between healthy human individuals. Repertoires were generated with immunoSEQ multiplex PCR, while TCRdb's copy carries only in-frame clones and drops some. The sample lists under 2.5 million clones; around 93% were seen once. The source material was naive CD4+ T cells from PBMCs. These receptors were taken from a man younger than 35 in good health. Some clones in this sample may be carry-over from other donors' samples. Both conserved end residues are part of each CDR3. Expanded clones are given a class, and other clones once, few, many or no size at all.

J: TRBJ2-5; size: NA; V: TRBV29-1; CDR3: CSVQRTGAVSGETQYF
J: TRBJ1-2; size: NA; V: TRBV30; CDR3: CAWSLPTGGLIDGYTF
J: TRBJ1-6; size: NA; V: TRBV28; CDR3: CASRTQGIYNSPLHF
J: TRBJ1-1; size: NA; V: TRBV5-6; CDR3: CASSLYRGLTEAFF
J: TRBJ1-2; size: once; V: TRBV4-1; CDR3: CASSQGRANYGYTF
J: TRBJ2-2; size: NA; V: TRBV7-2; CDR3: CASSLAAGGSTGELFF
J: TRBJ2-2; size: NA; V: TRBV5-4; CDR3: CASSLVQGAPGELFF
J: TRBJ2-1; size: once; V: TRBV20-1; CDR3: CSAWEENEQFF
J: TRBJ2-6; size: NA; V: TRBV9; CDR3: CASSVYLSGANVLTF
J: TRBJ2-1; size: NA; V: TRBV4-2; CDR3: CASSRQSGGVYNEQFF
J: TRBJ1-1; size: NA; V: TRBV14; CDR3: CASSQVRPRINTEAFF
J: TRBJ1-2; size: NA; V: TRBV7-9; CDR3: CASSPNTGIYGYTF
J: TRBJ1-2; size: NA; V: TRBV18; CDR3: CASSPPGRWGYTF
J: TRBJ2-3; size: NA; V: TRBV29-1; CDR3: CSVTTGGLTDTQYF
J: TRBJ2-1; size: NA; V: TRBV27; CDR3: CASSLMWGAQDNEQFF
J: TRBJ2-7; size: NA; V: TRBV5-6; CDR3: CASSQGTAYEQYF
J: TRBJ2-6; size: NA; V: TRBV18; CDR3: CASSPRSSPRTGANVLTF
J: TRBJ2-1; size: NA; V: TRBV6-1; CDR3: CASRIGTTGDNEQFF
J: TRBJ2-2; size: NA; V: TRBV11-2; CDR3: CASSLGDREAGELFF
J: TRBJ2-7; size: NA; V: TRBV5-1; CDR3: CASSLTKDEQYF
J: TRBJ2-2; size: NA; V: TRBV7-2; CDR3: CASSLASNTGELFF
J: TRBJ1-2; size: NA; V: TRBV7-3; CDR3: CASSLSAGHYGYTF
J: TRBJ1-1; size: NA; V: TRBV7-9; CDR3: CASSLGQMNTEAFF
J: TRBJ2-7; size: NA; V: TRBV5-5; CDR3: CASSLPSGAVARSYEQYF